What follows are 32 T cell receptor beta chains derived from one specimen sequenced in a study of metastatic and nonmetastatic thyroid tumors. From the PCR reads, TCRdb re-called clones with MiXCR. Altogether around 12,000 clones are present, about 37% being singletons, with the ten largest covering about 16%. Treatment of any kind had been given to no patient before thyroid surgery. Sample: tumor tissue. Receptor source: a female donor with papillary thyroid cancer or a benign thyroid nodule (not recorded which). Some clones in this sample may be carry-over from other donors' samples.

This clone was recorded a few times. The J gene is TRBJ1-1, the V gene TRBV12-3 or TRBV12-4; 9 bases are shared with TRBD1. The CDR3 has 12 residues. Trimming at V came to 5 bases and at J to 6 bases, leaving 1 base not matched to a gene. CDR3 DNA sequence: TGTGCCAGCAGTAGACAGGGGGCTGAAGCTTTCTTT. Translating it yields CASSRQGAEAFF.

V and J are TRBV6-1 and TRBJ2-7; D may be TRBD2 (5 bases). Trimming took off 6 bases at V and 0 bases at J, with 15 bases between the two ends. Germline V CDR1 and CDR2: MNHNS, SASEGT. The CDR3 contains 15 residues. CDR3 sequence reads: CASSASRGASYEQYF. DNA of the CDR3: TGTGCCAGCAGCGCCAGTCGGGGTGCCTCCTACGAGCAGTACTTC.

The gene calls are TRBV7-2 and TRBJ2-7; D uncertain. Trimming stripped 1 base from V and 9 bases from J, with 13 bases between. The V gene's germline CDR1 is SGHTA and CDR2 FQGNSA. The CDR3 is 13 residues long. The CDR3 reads CASSLGQQWGQYF. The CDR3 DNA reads TGTGCCAGCAGCTTAGGGCAACAATGGGGGCAGTACTTC.

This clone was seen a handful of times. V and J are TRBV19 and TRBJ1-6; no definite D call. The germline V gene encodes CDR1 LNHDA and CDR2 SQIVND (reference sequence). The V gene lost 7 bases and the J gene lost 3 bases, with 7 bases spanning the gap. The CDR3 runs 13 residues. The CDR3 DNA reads TGTGCCAGTACGCGGTACTATAATTCACCCCTCCACTTT. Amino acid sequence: CASTRYYNSPLHF.

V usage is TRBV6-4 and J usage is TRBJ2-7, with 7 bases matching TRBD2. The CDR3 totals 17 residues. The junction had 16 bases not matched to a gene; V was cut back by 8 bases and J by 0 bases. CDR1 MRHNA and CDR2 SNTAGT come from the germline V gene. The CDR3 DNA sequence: TGTGCCAGCGGCCGAACCAGCGGGGACGGAAGCTCCTACGAGCAGTACTTC. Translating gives CASGRTSGDGSSYEQYF.

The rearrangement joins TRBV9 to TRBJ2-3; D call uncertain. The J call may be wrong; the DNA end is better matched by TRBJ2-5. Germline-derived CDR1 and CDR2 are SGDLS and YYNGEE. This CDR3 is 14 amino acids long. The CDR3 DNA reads TGTGCCAGCAGCCCCCGACCGTTCGGTGAGACCCAGTACTTC. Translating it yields CASSPRPFGETQYF.

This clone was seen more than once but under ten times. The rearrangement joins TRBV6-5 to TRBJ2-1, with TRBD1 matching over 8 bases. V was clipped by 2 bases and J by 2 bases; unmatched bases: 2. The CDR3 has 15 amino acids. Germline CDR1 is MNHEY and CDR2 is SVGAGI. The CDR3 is CASSYGQGPYNEQFF. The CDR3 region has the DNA TGTGCCAGCAGTTACGGACAGGGCCCCTACAATGAGCAGTTCTTC.

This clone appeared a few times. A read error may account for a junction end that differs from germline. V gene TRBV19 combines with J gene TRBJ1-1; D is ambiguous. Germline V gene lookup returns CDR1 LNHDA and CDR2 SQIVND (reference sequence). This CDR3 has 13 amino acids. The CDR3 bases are TGTGCCAGCAGTATTTATGGGCAGTCAGAAGCTTTCTTT. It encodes CASSIYGQSEAFF.

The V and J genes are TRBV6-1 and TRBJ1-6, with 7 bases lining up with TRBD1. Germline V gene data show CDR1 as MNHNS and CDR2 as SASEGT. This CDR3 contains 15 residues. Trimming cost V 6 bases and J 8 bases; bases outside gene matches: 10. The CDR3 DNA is TGTGCCAGCAGCGTCGAGACAGGGTTGGATTCACCCCTCCACTTT. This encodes CASSVETGLDSPLHF.

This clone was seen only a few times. The CDR3 DNA sequence: TGTGCCAGCATCTCCGGGAGCTCAGATACGCAGTATTTT. Its protein product is CASISGSSDTQYF. The chain uses TRBV12-3 or TRBV12-4 and TRBJ2-3; weak D call: TRBD2 (6 bases). Trimming stripped 7 bases from V and 4 bases from J, with 12 bases between. The CDR3 runs 13 residues.

The CDR3: CASRGQVNSPLHF. The DNA for the CDR3 is TGTGCCAGCAGGGGACAGGTGAATTCACCCCTCCACTTT. The V gene is TRBV28, the J gene TRBJ1-6, with 8 bases that match TRBD1. The CDR3 consists of 13 residues. The germline CDR1 and CDR2 sequences are MDHEN and SYDVKM. Trimming removed 6 bases from V and 7 bases from J; junction bases left unmatched: 2.

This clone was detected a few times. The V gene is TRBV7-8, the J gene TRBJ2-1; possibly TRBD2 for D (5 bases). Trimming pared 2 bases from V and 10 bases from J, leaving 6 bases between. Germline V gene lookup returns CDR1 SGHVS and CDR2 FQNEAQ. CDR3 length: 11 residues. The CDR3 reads CASSLRGEQFF. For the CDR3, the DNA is TGTGCCAGCAGCTTAAGAGGGGAGCAGTTCTTC.

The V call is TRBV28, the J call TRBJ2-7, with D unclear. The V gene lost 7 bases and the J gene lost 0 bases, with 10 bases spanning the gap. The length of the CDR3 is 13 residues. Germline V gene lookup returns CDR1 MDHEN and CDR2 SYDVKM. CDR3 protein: CASMVSSSYEQYF. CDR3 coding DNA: TGTGCCAGCATGGTCAGCAGCTCCTACGAGCAGTACTTC.

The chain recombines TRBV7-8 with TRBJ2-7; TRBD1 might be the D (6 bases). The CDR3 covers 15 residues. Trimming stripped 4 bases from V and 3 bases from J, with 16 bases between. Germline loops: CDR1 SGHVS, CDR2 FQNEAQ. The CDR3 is CASSSRTDRNYEQYF. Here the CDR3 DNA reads TGTGCCAGCAGCTCCCGTACCGACAGGAACTACGAGCAGTACTTC.

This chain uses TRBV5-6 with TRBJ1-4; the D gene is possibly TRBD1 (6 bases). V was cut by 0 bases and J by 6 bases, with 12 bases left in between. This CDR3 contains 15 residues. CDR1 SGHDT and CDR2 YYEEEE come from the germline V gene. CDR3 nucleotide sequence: TGTGCCAGCAGCTTGGTCGGGGGCAGAGATGAAAAACTGTTTTTT. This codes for CASSLVGGRDEKLFF.

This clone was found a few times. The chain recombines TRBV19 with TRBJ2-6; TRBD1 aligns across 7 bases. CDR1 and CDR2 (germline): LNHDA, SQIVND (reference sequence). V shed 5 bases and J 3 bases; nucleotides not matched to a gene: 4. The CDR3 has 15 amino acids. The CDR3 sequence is CASSGRTGGANVLTF. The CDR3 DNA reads TGTGCCAGTAGTGGGCGGACAGGTGGGGCCAACGTCCTGACTTTC.

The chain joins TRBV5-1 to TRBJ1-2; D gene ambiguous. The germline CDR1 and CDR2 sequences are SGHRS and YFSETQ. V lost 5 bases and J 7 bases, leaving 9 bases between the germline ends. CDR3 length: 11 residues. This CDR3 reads CASSGRSGYTF. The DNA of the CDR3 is TGCGCCAGCAGTGGGAGGTCTGGCTACACCTTC.

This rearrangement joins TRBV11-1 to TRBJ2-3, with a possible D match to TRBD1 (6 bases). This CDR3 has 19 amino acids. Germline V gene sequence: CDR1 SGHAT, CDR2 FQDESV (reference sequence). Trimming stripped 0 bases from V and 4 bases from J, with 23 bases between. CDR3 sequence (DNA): TGTGCCAGCAGCTTAGCGGCCAGGGGATCGCGGTACGTCGCAGATACGCAGTATTTT. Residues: CASSLAARGSRYVADTQYF.

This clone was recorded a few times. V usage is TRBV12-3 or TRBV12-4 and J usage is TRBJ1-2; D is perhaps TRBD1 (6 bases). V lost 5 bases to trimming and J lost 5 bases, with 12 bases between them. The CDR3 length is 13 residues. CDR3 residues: CASSRGQIYGYTF. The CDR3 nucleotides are TGTGCCAGCAGTCGCGGACAGATTTATGGCTACACCTTC.

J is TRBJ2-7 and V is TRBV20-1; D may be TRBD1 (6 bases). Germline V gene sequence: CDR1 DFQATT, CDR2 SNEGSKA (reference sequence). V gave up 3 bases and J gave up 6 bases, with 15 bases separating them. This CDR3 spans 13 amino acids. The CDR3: CSARWDPRGEQYF. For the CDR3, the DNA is TGCAGTGCTAGGTGGGACCCCAGGGGCGAGCAGTACTTC.

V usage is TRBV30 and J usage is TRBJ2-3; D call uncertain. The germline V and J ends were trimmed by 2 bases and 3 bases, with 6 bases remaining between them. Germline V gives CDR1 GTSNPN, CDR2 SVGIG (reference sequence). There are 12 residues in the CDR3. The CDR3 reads CAWSMGTDTQYF. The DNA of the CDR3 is TGTGCCTGGAGTATGGGTACAGATACGCAGTATTTT.

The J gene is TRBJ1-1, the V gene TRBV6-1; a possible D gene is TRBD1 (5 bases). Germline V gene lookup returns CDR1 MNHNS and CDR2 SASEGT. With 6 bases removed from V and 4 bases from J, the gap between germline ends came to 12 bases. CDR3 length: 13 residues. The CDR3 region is CASSPGGGTEAFF. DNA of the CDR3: TGTGCCAGCAGCCCCGGGGGGGGCACTGAAGCTTTCTTT.

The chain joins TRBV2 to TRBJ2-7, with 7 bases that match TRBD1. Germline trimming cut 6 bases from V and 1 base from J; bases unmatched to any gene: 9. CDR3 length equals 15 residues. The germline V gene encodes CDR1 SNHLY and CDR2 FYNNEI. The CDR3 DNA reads TGTGCCAGCAGCCAATCGACAGGGTCTTCCTACGAGCAGTACTTC. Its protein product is CASSQSTGSSYEQYF.

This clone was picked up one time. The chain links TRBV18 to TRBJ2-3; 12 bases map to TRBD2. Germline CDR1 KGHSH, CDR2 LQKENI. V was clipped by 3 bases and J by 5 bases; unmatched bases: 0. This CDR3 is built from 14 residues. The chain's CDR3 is CASSPGLAGDTQYF. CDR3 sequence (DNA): TGTGCCAGCTCACCGGGACTAGCGGGAGATACGCAGTATTTT.

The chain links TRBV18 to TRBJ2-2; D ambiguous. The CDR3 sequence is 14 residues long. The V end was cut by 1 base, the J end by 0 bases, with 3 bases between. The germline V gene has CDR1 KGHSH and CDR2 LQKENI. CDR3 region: CASSPLANTGELFF. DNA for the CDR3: TGTGCCAGCTCACCACTGGCGAACACCGGGGAGCTGTTTTTT.

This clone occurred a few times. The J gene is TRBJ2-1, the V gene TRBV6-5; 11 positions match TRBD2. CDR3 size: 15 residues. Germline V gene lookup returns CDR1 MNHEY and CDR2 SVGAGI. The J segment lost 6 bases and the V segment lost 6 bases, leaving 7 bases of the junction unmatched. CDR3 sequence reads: CASSHQTSGINEQFF. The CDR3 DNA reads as TGTGCCAGCAGCCATCAGACTAGCGGGATCAATGAGCAGTTCTTC.

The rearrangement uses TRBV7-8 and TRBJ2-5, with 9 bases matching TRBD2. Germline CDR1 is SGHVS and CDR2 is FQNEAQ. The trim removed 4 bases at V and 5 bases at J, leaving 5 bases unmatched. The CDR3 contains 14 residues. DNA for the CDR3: TGTGCCAGCAGCTCCTGGACTAGCGTTGAGACCCAGTACTTC. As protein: CASSSWTSVETQYF.

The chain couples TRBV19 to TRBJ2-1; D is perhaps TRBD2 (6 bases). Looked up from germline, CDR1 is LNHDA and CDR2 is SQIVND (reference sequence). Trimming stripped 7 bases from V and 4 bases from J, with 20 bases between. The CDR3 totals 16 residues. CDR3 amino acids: CASKGLGGSFYNEQFF. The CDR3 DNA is TGTGCCAGTAAAGGTTTGGGGGGTTCGTTTTACAATGAGCAGTTCTTC.

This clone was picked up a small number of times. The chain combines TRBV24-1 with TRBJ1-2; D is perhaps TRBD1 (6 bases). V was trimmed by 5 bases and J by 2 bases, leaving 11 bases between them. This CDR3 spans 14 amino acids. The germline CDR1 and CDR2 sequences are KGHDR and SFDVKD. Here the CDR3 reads CATSGSGQNYGYTF. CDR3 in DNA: TGTGCCACCAGTGGTTCCGGACAGAACTATGGCTACACCTTC.

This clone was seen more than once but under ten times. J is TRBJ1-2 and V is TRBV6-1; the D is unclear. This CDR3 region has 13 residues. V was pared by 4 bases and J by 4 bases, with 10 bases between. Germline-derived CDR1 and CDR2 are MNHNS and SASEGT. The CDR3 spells CASSGMDGYGYTF. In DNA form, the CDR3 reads TGTGCCAGCAGTGGCATGGACGGCTATGGCTACACCTTC.

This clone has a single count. Here the CDR3 reads CASSLTDSPPEQYF. The CDR3 DNA reads TGTGCCAGCAGCTTAACGGACTCCCCCCCCGAGCAGTACTTC. The rearrangement uses TRBV7-2 and TRBJ2-7; maybe TRBD2 (5 bases). CDR3 length: 14 amino acids. Germline assignment: CDR1 SGHTA and CDR2 FQGNSA. Trimming took 2 bases from V and 6 from J, leaving 14 bases between them.

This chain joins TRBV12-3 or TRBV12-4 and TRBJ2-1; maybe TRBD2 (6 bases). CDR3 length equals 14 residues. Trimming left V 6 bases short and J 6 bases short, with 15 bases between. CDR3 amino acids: CASRASSAVNEQFF. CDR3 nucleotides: TGTGCCAGCAGGGCCTCTAGCGCCGTCAATGAGCAGTTCTTC.